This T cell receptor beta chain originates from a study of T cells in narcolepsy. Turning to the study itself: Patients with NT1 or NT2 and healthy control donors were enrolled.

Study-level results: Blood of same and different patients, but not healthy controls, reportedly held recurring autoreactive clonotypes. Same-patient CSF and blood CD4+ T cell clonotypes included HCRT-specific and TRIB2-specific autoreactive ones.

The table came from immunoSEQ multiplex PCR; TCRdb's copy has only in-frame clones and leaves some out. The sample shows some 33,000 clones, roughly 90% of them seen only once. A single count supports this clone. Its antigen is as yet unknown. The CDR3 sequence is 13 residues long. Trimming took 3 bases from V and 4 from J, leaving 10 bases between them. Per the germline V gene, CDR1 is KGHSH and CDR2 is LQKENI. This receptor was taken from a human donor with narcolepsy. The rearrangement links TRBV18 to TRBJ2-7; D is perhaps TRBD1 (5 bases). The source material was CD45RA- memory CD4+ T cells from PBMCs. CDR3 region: CASSPRPGYEQYF. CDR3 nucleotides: TGTGCCAGCTCACCTAGACCAGGGTACGAGCAGTACTTC.